The clone carrying this T cell receptor (beta chain) occurred a few times. Produced via immunoSEQ multiplex PCR; TCRdb's table is partial and in-frame only. The sample consists of around 16,000 clones, roughly 50% of them appearing once. The data stem from a study of radiation and T cells in renal cell carcinoma. Germline V gives CDR1 LNHDA, CDR2 SQIVND (reference sequence). CDR3 size: 14 residues. V was pared by 7 bases and J by 0 bases, with 2 bases of the junction left unmatched. Treatment given: 15 Gy SBRT to primary tumor, nephrectomy 4 weeks later. The sequencing used tumor tissue, collected from a patient whose treatment included radiotherapy and nephrectomy. This receptor was obtained from a woman in her fifties or sixties with renal cell carcinoma. The J gene is TRBJ1-5, the V gene TRBV19, with 8 nucleotides matching TRBD1. This CDR3 reads CASKDRDSNQPQHF. CDR3 DNA sequence: TGTGCCAGTAAGGACAGGGATAGCAATCAGCCCCAGCATTTT.